These T cell receptor beta chains were read from a single sample in a study of STAT3 mutations in large granular lymphocyte leukemia. This table comes from immunoSEQ multiplex PCR, and its TCRdb copy is limited to in-frame clones, with some not included. This sample has about 6,600 clones, with 45% to 65% found just once. The sequencing input was peripheral blood mononuclear cells. The receptors were gathered from a boy aged 5-17 years with T-cell large granular lymphocyte leukemia. Some clones in this sample may be carry-over from other donors' samples. CDR3s include the opening cysteine and the closing phenylalanine or tryptophan. Fields, in order: J gene, V gene, CDR3 protein.

TRBJ2-5 TRBV5-1 CASSLGGNGETQYF
TRBJ1-2 TRBV6-6 CASSYLGGSNYGYTF
TRBJ2-2 TRBV25-1 CASSDTLSRANTGELFF
TRBJ1-6 TRBV28 CASSSPFGPLHF
TRBJ1-1 TRBV29-1 CSVVSQGGTEAFF
TRBJ1-4 TRBV6-5 CASRPGTGSGELFF
TRBJ2-7 TRBV27 CASSGDAGDEQYF
TRBJ1-1 TRBV5-1 CASSLVGHGTEAFF
TRBJ2-3 TRBV7-9 CASSSNPTEITDTQYF
TRBJ1-2 TRBV5-1 CASSEGDYGYTF
TRBJ2-7 TRBV15 CATSRDRSGISYEQYF
TRBJ1-2 TRBV6-6 CASSYLGSGGDYGYTF
TRBJ2-7 TRBV18 CASSPKQGTHEQYF
TRBJ2-3 TRBV29-1 CSVELFGVGAGGDTQYF
TRBJ2-7 TRBV27 CASSLARNSYEQYF
TRBJ1-6 TRBV18 CASSVNRDTRSPLHF
TRBJ1-6 TRBV5-8 CASSLTREWGNSPLHF
TRBJ2-7 TRBV30 CAWRVSGSGYEQYF
TRBJ2-7 TRBV6-5 CASSYMSGSSYEQYF
TRBJ2-1 TRBV7-9 CASSTSNPGSFSSYNEQFF
TRBJ1-5 TRBV7-9 CASSLDPRGGGDQPQHF
TRBJ1-5 TRBV5-6 CASSSQGVGPQHF
TRBJ2-7 TRBV7-9 CASEASSYEQYF
TRBJ2-7 TRBV4-1 CASSQPGGKSDEQYF
TRBJ2-7 TRBV5-4 CASSLVLHSLAGASYEQYF
TRBJ2-7 TRBV20-1 CSASETREQYF
TRBJ2-5 TRBV7-9 CASSFFAAQETQYF
TRBJ1-5 TRBV7-2 CASSKGNRYQPQHF
TRBJ2-6 TRBV6-5 CASRRGGPGANVLTF
TRBJ2-7 TRBV30 CAWSVRGHLYEQYF
TRBJ2-3 TRBV18 CASSPYSGYSTDTQYF
TRBJ2-7 TRBV5-4 CASSAGTGRNGYEQYF